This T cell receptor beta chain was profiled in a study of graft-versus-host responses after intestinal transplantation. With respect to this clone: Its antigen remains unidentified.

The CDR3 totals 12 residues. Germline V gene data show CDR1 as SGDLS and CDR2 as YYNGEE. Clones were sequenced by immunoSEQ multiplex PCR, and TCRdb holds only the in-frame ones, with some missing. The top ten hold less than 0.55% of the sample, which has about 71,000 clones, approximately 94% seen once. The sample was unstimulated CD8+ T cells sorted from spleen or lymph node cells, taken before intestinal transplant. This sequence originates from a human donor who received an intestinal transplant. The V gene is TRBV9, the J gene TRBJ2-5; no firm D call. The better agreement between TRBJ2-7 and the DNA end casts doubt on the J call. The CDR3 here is CASSVSDYEQYF. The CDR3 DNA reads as TGTGCCAGCAGCGTGAGCGACTACGAGCAGTACTTC.